Many counts were recorded for the clone carrying this T cell receptor (beta chain). The data were taken from a study of response to subunit inactivated influenza vaccine. TCRdb recomputed calls from the RT-PCR reads with MiXCR, one row per CDR3 protein. This table has about 570,000 distinct CDR3 sequences, about 11% appearing once. The germline CDR1 and CDR2 sequences are MDHEN and SYDVKM. This CDR3 comprises 14 residues. Trimming left V 5 bases short and J 7 bases short, with 17 bases between. These data were also filed under a second study, of T cells expressing NK-cell markers. That paper adds: As the method of synthesis, 5'RACE template switching with UMIs yielded TCR beta cDNA.

J is TRBJ1-1 and V is TRBV28; a weak D match, TRBD1 (5 bases). The source was PBMCs from blood, collected on the day of vaccination. This sequence originates from a man between 50 and 59 years old who received an inactivated influenza vaccine. The CDR3 here is CASSRLSGVGEAFF. CDR3 nucleotides: TGTGCCAGCAGTAGGTTGTCGGGGGTTGGTGAAGCTTTCTTT. The variable domain in full, with the rest retrieved from reference TRBV28 and TRBJ1-1, is DVKVTQSSRYLVKRTGEKVFLECVQDMDHENMFWYRQDPGLGLRLIYFSYDVKMKEKGDIPEGYSVSREKKERFSLILESASTNQTSMYLCASSRLSGVGEAFFGQGTRLTVV.